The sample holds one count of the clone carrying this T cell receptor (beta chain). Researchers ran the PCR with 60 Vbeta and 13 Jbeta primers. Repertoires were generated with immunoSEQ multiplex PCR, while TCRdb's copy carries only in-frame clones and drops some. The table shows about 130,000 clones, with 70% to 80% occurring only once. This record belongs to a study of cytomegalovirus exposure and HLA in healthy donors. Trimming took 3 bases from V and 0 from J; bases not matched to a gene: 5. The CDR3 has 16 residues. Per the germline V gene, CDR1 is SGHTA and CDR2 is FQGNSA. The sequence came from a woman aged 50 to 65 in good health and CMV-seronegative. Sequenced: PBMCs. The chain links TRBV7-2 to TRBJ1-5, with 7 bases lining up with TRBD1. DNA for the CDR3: TGTGCCAGCAGCTTCGGGACAGCTTATAGCAATCAGCCCCAGCATTTT. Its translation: CASSFGTAYSNQPQHF.